One and the same sample provided the 12 T cell receptor beta chains below, sequenced in a study of T cell repertoires in cytomegalovirus infection. TCRdb reanalysed the reads using MiXCR and keeps one entry per CDR3 protein. The table records around 750,000 distinct CDR3 sequences, about 33% of them present only once. These TCRs are of unknown antigen specificity. The sample in question was cultured CD8+ T cells from PBMCs, obtained from culture after CMV antigen stimulation. The receptors were sampled from a human donor in good health (CMV status not recorded). Some clones in this sample may be carry-over from other donors' samples.

This clonotype was observed many times. V gene TRBV12-3 or TRBV12-4 combines with J gene TRBJ2-1, with D unresolved. This CDR3 comprises 13 residues. Trimming stripped 2 bases from V and 8 bases from J, with 10 bases between. The CDR3 loop is CASSLLGYDEQFF. The CDR3 DNA is TGTGCCAGCAGTTTATTAGGGTACGATGAGCAGTTCTTC.

V usage is TRBV3-1 and J usage is TRBJ1-1, with D possibly matching TRBD1 (6 bases). Germline V gene data show CDR1 as LGHDT and CDR2 as YNNKEL (reference sequence). V was clipped by 2 bases and J by 1 base, with 14 bases between them. This CDR3 contains 16 residues. The CDR3 DNA reads as TGTGCCAGCAGCCAACCGAGGCAGGGGACGAACACTGAAGCTTTCTTT. Protein sequence: CASSQPRQGTNTEAFF. The whole variable domain, remainder taken from reference TRBV3-1 and TRBJ1-1, is DTAVSQTPKYLVTQMGNDKSIKCEQNLGHDTMYWYKQDSKKFLKIMFSYNNKELIINETVPNRFSPKSPDKAHLNLHINSLELGDSAVYFCASSQPRQGTNTEAFFGQGTRLTVV.

The table lists this clonotype with a few counts. The gene calls are TRBV7-3 and TRBJ2-3; 7 bases are shared with TRBD1. Germline trimming cut 5 bases from V and 2 bases from J; bases unmatched to any gene: 7. The CDR3 is made up of 15 amino acids. The V gene's germline CDR1 is SGHTA and CDR2 FQGTGA. The CDR3: CASSVRQGNTDTQYF. CDR3 bases: TGTGCCAGCAGCGTCCGACAGGGAAACACAGATACGCAGTATTTT.

On this clonotype: An end of the junction differs from the germline gene, which may be a read error. The V and J genes are TRBV7-8 and TRBJ2-4, with D possibly being TRBD2 (7 bases). Germline values: CDR1 SGHVS, CDR2 FQNEAQ. CDR3 size: 15 residues. CDR3 loop: CTSSLGGGAKNIQYF. Written as DNA, the CDR3 is TGTACCAGCAGCTTAGGGGGGGGGGCCAAAAACATTCAGTACTTC.

This CDR3 is CASFSGGDGYTF. The CDR3 DNA reads as TGTGCCAGTTTCTCGGGCGGGGATGGCTACACCTTC. The chain carries TRBV27 and TRBJ1-2, with D uncertain. CDR3 length: 12 amino acids. The germline V and J ends were trimmed by 9 bases and 6 bases, with 14 bases remaining between them. Germline V gene data show CDR1 as MNHEY and CDR2 as SMNVEV (reference sequence).

V usage is TRBV6-2 or TRBV6-3 and J usage is TRBJ1-5, with D maybe TRBD1 (5 bases). Germline CDR1 MNHEY, CDR2 SVGEGT. The germline V and J ends were trimmed by 4 bases and 7 bases, with 20 bases remaining between them. The CDR3 covers 16 residues. CDR3 nucleotide sequence: TGTGCCAGCAGTTCATACCCCGACAGTAGATACCAGCCCCAGCATTTT. It specifies CASSSYPDSRYQPQHF.

This clonotype was seen once. The chain links TRBV29-1 to TRBJ2-1; D uncertain. Per germline, CDR1 SQVTM and CDR2 ANQGSEA. The CDR3 totals 15 residues. V was shortened by 0 bases and J by 2 bases, with 11 bases between the two germline ends. The CDR3 DNA reads as TGCAGCGTTGAAGATCCGGATTCAGCCTACAATGAGCAGTTCTTC. It translates to CSVEDPDSAYNEQFF.

The V gene is TRBV25-1, the J gene TRBJ2-3; 7 bases match TRBD1. Germline CDR1 MGHDK, CDR2 SYGVNS. This CDR3 has 16 residues. J lost 0 bases, V lost 3 bases, and 6 bases had no gene match. The CDR3 loop is CASSDRDSTSTDTQYF. The CDR3 DNA reads as TGTGCCAGCAGTGACCGGGACAGCACTAGCACAGATACGCAGTATTTT.

The CDR3: CASRPRGARGNTIYF. The CDR3 DNA sequence: TGTGCCAGCAGGCCTCGGGGGGCGCGAGGAAACACCATATATTTT. This sequence joins TRBV6-1 and TRBJ1-3, with a possible D match to TRBD1 (6 bases). In germline, CDR1 is MNHNS, CDR2 SASEGT. The CDR3 length is 15 residues. Trimming took 6 bases from V and 4 from J, leaving 16 bases between them.

This clonotype has ten or more counts. V and J are TRBV7-2 and TRBJ1-2, with 8 bases identical to TRBD1. This CDR3 is built from 15 residues. Per germline, CDR1 SGHTA and CDR2 FQGNSA. Trimming took 4 bases from V and 4 from J; bases not matched to a gene: 8. The CDR3 coding sequence is TGTGCCAGCAGCTCGACCAGGGGGCACGGCTATGGCTACACCTTC. It translates to CASSSTRGHGYGYTF.

The chain links TRBV7-9 to TRBJ2-7; 7 positions agree with TRBD1. Trimming at V came to 6 bases and at J to 0 bases, leaving 11 bases not matched to a gene. The length of the CDR3 is 16 residues. The germline V gene has CDR1 SEHNR and CDR2 FQNEAQ (reference sequence). CDR3 nucleotides: TGTGCCAGCAGTTCCACAGGGGACCTGAGCTCCTACGAGCAGTACTTC. It is translated as CASSSTGDLSSYEQYF.

This chain uses TRBV4-1 with TRBJ1-2; a weak D match, TRBD1 (6 bases). The CDR3 extends over 15 amino acids. Trimming removed 4 bases at V and 6 bases at J, with 18 bases between. In germline, CDR1 is MGHRA, CDR2 YSYEKL. CDR3 amino acids: CASSPPGAAAHGYTF. The CDR3 nucleotides are TGCGCCAGCAGCCCCCCGGGGGCGGCGGCCCATGGCTACACCTTC.